The 21 T cell receptor beta chains below were found in one sample sequenced in a study of blood T cell repertoires in COVID-19 (dated by TCRdb to the early 2020s). The method was the immunoSEQ multiplex PCR assay. TCRdb re-hosts the immuneACCESS table, in-frame sequences only. Its copies lack some clones; in the studies checked, an unresolved V gene accounts for under half of them, and the cause for the rest is not known. The table for this sample lists some 150,000 clones; approximately 90% of them were counted only once. 0.77% of the sample is held by the ten biggest clonotypes. The sequencing input was PBMCs or T cells enriched from blood (not recorded which). These receptors were collected from a young woman who had recovered from COVID-19.

V gene TRBV7-9 combines with J gene TRBJ2-3, with a weak D call TRBD1 (6 bases). Germline lookup yields CDR1 SEHNR and CDR2 FQNEAQ (reference sequence). The CDR3 has 15 residues. The V and J ends lost 3 bases and 4 bases respectively, with 14 bases between them. The CDR3 region is CASSFTTGGADTQYF. Written as DNA, the CDR3 is TGTGCCAGCAGCTTTACGACAGGCGGCGCAGATACGCAGTATTTT.

The gene calls are TRBV7-3 and TRBJ2-7, with 9 bases that match TRBD2. The CDR3 spans 14 residues. CDR1 and CDR2 from the germline V gene are SGHTA and FQGTGA. V trimming: 1 base; J trimming: 7 bases; junction bases outside the gene matches: 5. CDR3 amino acids: CASSLSGRAREQYF. The CDR3 nucleotides read TGTGCCAGCAGCTTAAGCGGGAGGGCCAGGGAGCAGTACTTC.

This clone was picked up one time. The chain joins TRBV4-1 to TRBJ2-7; TRBD1 might be the D (6 bases). Trimming removed 2 bases from V and 3 bases from J, with 8 bases in between. The CDR3 length is 13 residues. Germline lookup yields CDR1 MGHRA and CDR2 YSYEKL. The CDR3: CASSQTDSYEQYF. CDR3 bases: TGCGCCAGCAGCCAAACGGACAGCTACGAGCAGTACTTC.

The chain couples TRBV7-2 to TRBJ2-2; TRBD1 matches at 7 bases. The CDR3 totals 15 residues. Losses at the gene ends were 5 bases for V and 1 base for J; bases not matched to a gene: 4. Per the germline V gene, CDR1 is SGHTA and CDR2 is FQGNSA. DNA of the CDR3: TGTGCCAGCAGCCCCTGGACAGGGAACACCGGGGAGCTGTTTTTT. Translation gives CASSPWTGNTGELFF.

A single count supports this clone. The chain recombines TRBV6-5 with TRBJ2-7; no firm D call. This CDR3 has 12 residues. V was pared by 6 bases and J by 2 bases, with 8 bases between. Germline V gene data show CDR1 as MNHEY and CDR2 as SVGAGI. In DNA form, the CDR3 reads TGTGCCAGCAGCTCCCGTACCTACGAGCAGTACTTC. Amino acid sequence: CASSSRTYEQYF.

J is TRBJ2-7 and V is TRBV6-1, with 9 bases identical to TRBD2. The CDR3 has 15 residues. V shed 1 base, J shed 5 bases, and the junction held 6 bases outside the gene matches. Germline V gene lookup returns CDR1 MNHNS and CDR2 SASEGT. The chain's CDR3 is CASSEGSGSLHEQYF. Here the CDR3 DNA reads TGTGCCAGCAGTGAAGGTAGCGGGAGTCTCCACGAGCAGTACTTC.

The chain employs TRBV9 and TRBJ2-1, with D possibly being TRBD2 (6 bases). Germline loops: CDR1 SGDLS, CDR2 YYNGEE. V dropped 0 bases and J dropped 7 bases, with 11 bases sitting between them. CDR3 length: 14 amino acids. The CDR3, as DNA: TGTGCCAGCAGCGTAGGGGGAGGACCTAATGAGCAGTTCTTC. Encoded protein: CASSVGGGPNEQFF.

This sequence joins TRBV3-1 (or the pseudogene TRBV3-2) and TRBJ2-7; D unclear. The germline V gene encodes CDR1 LGHDT and CDR2 YNNKEL (reference sequence). The CDR3 loop spans 13 amino acids. V lost 0 bases and J 7 bases, leaving 10 bases between the germline ends. The DNA of the CDR3 is TGTGCCAGCAGCCAAGATCGCTCGCGGGAGCAGTACTTC. Translating it yields CASSQDRSREQYF.

This chain joins TRBV30 and TRBJ2-7, with 10 bases aligning to TRBD2. The trim removed 0 bases at V and 4 bases at J, leaving 3 bases unmatched. Per the germline V gene, CDR1 is GTSNPN and CDR2 is SVGIG (reference sequence). The CDR3 length is 14 residues. CDR3 DNA: TGTGCCTGGAGTGTAGTTAGCGGGGGGTACGAGCAGTACTTC. Residues: CAWSVVSGGYEQYF.

This sequence joins TRBV27 and TRBJ2-1; D might be TRBD1 (5 bases). The germline V gene has CDR1 MNHEY and CDR2 SMNVEV (reference sequence). Trimming pared 5 bases from V and 12 bases from J, leaving 20 bases between. The CDR3 covers 14 residues. CDR3 nucleotides: TGTGCCAGCAGTACCACCTCAACAGGTTCCCCGCAGTTCTTC. Translated, it gives CASSTTSTGSPQFF.

This rearrangement joins TRBV5-1 to TRBJ2-1; 14 nucleotides line up with TRBD2. The CDR3 sequence is 15 residues long. Germline V gene lookup returns CDR1 SGHRS and CDR2 YFSETQ. Trimming took 3 bases from V and 9 from J; bases not matched to a gene: 5. The CDR3 coding sequence is TGCGCCAGCAGCTCCGGGACTAGCGGGAGTGGTGAGCAGTTCTTC. Its translation is CASSSGTSGSGEQFF.

J is TRBJ2-1 and V is TRBV2; TRBD1 matches at 8 bases. V was clipped by 7 bases and J by 5 bases; unmatched bases: 13. There are 16 residues in the CDR3. Germline-derived CDR1 and CDR2 are SNHLY and FYNNEI. CDR3 in DNA: TGTGCCAGCATCCCGGGATGGGGACAGGCCAACAATGAGCAGTTCTTC. The encoded protein is CASIPGWGQANNEQFF.

This clone appeared a few times. The rearrangement links TRBV6-6 to TRBJ1-3; 10 bases are a match to TRBD1. Trimming at V came to 5 bases and at J to 5 bases, leaving 18 bases not matched to a gene. The length of the CDR3 is 19 residues. Germline V gene sequence: CDR1 MNHNY, CDR2 SVGAGI (reference sequence). CDR3 in DNA: TGTGCCAGCAGTCCTTTGACAGGGGGCGAGGGTTTCGGTCGAAACACCATATATTTT. As protein: CASSPLTGGEGFGRNTIYF.

The genes are TRBV6-5 and TRBJ2-3; 7 bases align to TRBD2. With 5 bases clipped from V and 0 bases from J, the junction kept 2 bases outside the gene matches. Germline loops: CDR1 MNHEY, CDR2 SVGAGI. The CDR3 is made up of 14 amino acids. CDR3 sequence (DNA): TGTGCCAGCAGTCCACTAGCGAGCACAGATACGCAGTATTTT. Translated: CASSPLASTDTQYF.

The chain uses TRBV2 and TRBJ2-1, with TRBD2 matching over 12 bases. The CDR3 is 15 amino acids. CDR1 is SNHLY, CDR2 FYNNEI, per germline. The V segment lost 8 bases and the J segment 9 bases; nucleotides outside the gene matches: 11. In DNA form, the CDR3 reads TGTGCCAGCCTTTCTAGCGGGAGGGTCGGCGGTGAGCAGTTCTTC. Protein product: CASLSSGRVGGEQFF.

The V and J genes are TRBV5-1 and TRBJ2-5, with D possibly being TRBD2 (6 bases). The V end lost 0 bases, the J end lost 5 bases, and 11 bases lay between the germline ends. Germline V gene sequence: CDR1 SGHRS, CDR2 YFSETQ. There are 14 residues in the CDR3. The CDR3 bases are TGCGCCAGCAGCTTGGTGGAGCGGGTGGAGACCCAGTACTTC. It yields the protein CASSLVERVETQYF.

This chain joins TRBV2 and TRBJ1-1; TRBD1 matches at 8 bases. V was clipped by 8 bases and J by 4 bases; unmatched bases: 6. CDR3 size: 13 residues. Germline V lookup: CDR1 SNHLY, CDR2 FYNNEI. This CDR3 is CASSDRGGTEAFF. CDR3 sequence (DNA): TGTGCCAGCTCCGACAGGGGCGGCACTGAAGCTTTCTTT.

J is TRBJ1-5 and V is TRBV9, with 8 bases fitting TRBD1. The CDR3 has 14 residues. The germline CDR1 and CDR2 sequences are SGDLS and YYNGEE. The V and J ends lost 3 bases and 9 bases, in that order; junction bases with no gene match: 8. CDR3 nucleotides: TGTGCCAGCAGCGGAACCGGGACAGGTCCGCCCCAGCATTTT. As protein: CASSGTGTGPPQHF. Looking up the rest from reference TRBV9 and TRBJ1-5 gives the full variable domain: DSGVTQTPKHLITATGQRVTLRCSPRSGDLSVYWYQQSLDQGLQFLIQYYNGEERAKGNILERFSAQQFPDLHSELNLSSLELGDSALYFCASSGTGTGPPQHFGDGTRLSIL.

The chain carries TRBV30 and TRBJ1-2, with D possibly TRBD1 on 6 matching bases. The CDR3 covers 15 residues. V was pared by 0 bases and J by 5 bases, with 16 bases between. The germline V gene has CDR1 GTSNPN and CDR2 SVGIG (reference sequence). The CDR3 region has the DNA TGTGCCTGGAGTGTACTCGTGGGGGCGCGGTATGGCTACACCTTC. This gives the protein CAWSVLVGARYGYTF.

The chain joins TRBV27 to TRBJ2-1, with 8 bases that match TRBD2. In germline, CDR1 is MNHEY, CDR2 SMNVEV (reference sequence). Germline trimming cut 6 bases from V and 6 bases from J; bases unmatched to any gene: 7. The CDR3 consists of 14 residues. The CDR3 DNA reads as TGTGCCAGCAGGGCCGGGACTAGAGGCAATGAGCAGTTCTTC. Translation: CASRAGTRGNEQFF.

This clone was observed a single time. The rearrangement uses TRBV3-1 (or the pseudogene TRBV3-2) and TRBJ1-2, with TRBD1 as a possible D gene (6 bases). This CDR3 contains 18 residues. Germline CDR1 and CDR2: LGHDT and YNNKEL (reference sequence). Trimming shortened V by 0 bases and J by 3 bases, and 20 bases separated the two germline ends. CDR3 DNA sequence: TGTGCCAGCAGCCAAGAGGCCCCCGGGACACCGTGGGACTATGGCTACACCTTC. Protein sequence: CASSQEAPGTPWDYGYTF.